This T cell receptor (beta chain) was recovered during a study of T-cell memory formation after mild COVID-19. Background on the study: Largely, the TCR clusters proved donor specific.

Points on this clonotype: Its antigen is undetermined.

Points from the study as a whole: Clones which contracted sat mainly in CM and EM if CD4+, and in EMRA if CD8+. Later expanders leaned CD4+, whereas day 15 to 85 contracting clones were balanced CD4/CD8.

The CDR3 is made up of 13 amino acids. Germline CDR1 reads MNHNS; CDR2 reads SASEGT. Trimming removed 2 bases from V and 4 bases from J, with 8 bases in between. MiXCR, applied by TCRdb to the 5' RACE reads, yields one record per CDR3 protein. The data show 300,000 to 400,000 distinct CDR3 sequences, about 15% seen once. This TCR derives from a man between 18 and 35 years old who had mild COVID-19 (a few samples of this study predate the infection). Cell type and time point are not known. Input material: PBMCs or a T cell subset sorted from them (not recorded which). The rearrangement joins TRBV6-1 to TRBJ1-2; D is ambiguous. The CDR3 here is CASSEHPFYGYTF. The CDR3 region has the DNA TGTGCCAGCAGTGAACATCCTTTCTATGGCTACACCTTC.